This is a list of T cell receptor beta chains from one sample in a study of T cell responses to AZD1222 COVID-19 vaccine. This table comes from immunoSEQ multiplex PCR, and its TCRdb copy is limited to in-frame clones, with some not included. The top ten hold 2.5% to 3.5% of the sample, which has about 140,000 clones, 70% to 90% seen once. Source: peripheral blood, taken on day 0 of AZD1222 vaccination. All receptors derive from an adult in good health. CDR3s leave out the opening cysteine and the closing phenylalanine or tryptophan. The D gene is left open where the match is weak.

j_call	d_call	cdr3_length	v_call	cdr3_aa
TRBJ2-7	NA	14	TRBV6-2/TRBV6-3	ASSYGGGAPSYEQY
TRBJ1-1	NA	14	TRBV7-8	ASSLVQGEVNTEAF
TRBJ2-4	NA	13	TRBV4-3	ASSQRRQGGNIQY
TRBJ2-3	TRBD1	14	TRBV5-5	ASSVEQGARPDTQY
TRBJ2-1	NA	12	TRBV7-2	ASSYGLSYNEQF
TRBJ2-5	TRBD1	14	TRBV7-2	ASSLAPGQIQETQY
TRBJ1-1	TRBD1	12	TRBV5-4	ASRARTGNTEAF
TRBJ2-3	TRBD1	12	TRBV18	ASSPRTGQDTQY
TRBJ2-1	TRBD1	12	TRBV7-2	ASSWGQGGNEQF
TRBJ2-3	NA	13	TRBV15	ATSPRRQGTDTQY
TRBJ2-7	NA	11	TRBV30	AWSVGGEYEQY
TRBJ2-4	TRBD2	12	TRBV6-6	ASRERELKNIQY
TRBJ2-7	NA	12	TRBV28	ASSPLGGASEQY
TRBJ2-5	NA	13	TRBV27	ASSLTPGAEETQY
TRBJ1-1	NA	12	TRBV25-1	ASSEAGVLAEAF
TRBJ2-2	NA	17	TRBV7-9	ASSLVSFRGASNTGELF
TRBJ2-2	NA	11	TRBV18	ASSPGNTGELF
TRBJ1-2	NA	11	TRBV4-1	ASSQDRGYGYT
TRBJ1-1	TRBD1	10	TRBV29-1	SAQGSGTEAF
TRBJ1-5	TRBD1	12	TRBV28	ASSGNRGGQPQH
TRBJ2-7	TRBD1	14	TRBV28	ASTTFRDRASYEQY
TRBJ2-7	TRBD2	11	TRBV2	ASSPGLIYEQY
TRBJ1-4	NA	15	TRBV7-2	ASSFLPSGGANEKLF
TRBJ2-7	NA	11	TRBV5-1	ASSLVGEHEQY
TRBJ1-4	NA	13	TRBV5-4	ASSLYSSTNEKLF
TRBJ1-1	NA	12	TRBV19	ASSTQGIQTEAF
TRBJ2-7	TRBD1	12	TRBV7-2	ASSYQGASYEQY
TRBJ1-1	TRBD1	13	TRBV6-5	ASSTDRGKNTEAF
TRBJ2-5	TRBD2	14	TRBV10-2	ASGLAGGPGKETQY
TRBJ1-6	TRBD1	13	TRBV7-3	ASSPTGGFGSPLH
TRBJ1-2	NA	11	TRBV19	ASSIRRNYGYT
TRBJ1-5	NA	13	TRBV6-6	ASSYNGNSNQPQH
TRBJ2-7	TRBD1	11	TRBV5-8	ASSWDRDYEQY
TRBJ2-7	NA	11	TRBV12-3/TRBV12-4	ASSSGQNYEQY
TRBJ1-1	NA	12	TRBV4-2	ASSQETRGTEAF
TRBJ1-5	NA	11	TRBV7-8	ASSFQGNQPQH
TRBJ1-3	NA	11	TRBV12-3/TRBV12-4	ASSPSRGNTIY
TRBJ1-3	NA	15	TRBV5-1	ASSYRAGDSSGNTIY
TRBJ1-5	NA	11	TRBV12-5	ASALSWGGPQH
TRBJ1-5	NA	13	TRBV27	ASSDQKGGNQPQH
TRBJ2-7	TRBD1	12	TRBV27	ASSLGQGSYEQY
TRBJ2-2	TRBD1	13	TRBV9	ASSAQGANTGELF
TRBJ2-5	TRBD2	12	TRBV10-1	ATGTSGNQETQY
TRBJ2-7	TRBD1	12	TRBV6-5	ASSGEGTGIEQY
TRBJ1-1	NA	14	TRBV7-6	ASSLISAPETSEAF
TRBJ1-2	NA	11	TRBV6-5	ASRSTVIYGYT
TRBJ1-1	NA	13	TRBV5-1	ASSPQRGAATEAF
TRBJ1-5	NA	12	TRBV28	ASSILQANQPQH
TRBJ2-2	NA	12	TRBV30	AWSVVPGLGELF